Only a few counts were recorded for the clone carrying this T cell receptor beta chain. Its cognate antigen is unknown. These data come from a study of vaccination and CD4 T cells after COVID-19. Whole-study context: In culture, cells were exposed to overlapping spike peptides from SARS-CoV-2, HCoV-NL63, HCoV-OC43 and HCoV-229E.

Treatment in this sample: approximately 9-day PBMC culture with coronavirus spike peptide pools or control peptides (ViraFEST assay). Germline trimming cut 8 bases from V and 0 bases from J; bases unmatched to any gene: 6. CDR1 is MNHNS and CDR2 is SASEGT in the germline V gene. The length of the CDR3 is 16 residues. Notes on the study in general: Looking at convalescent patients, a median around 84% of reactive clones were present only post-vaccination.

Sequenced with the Oncomine TCR Beta short-read assay was DNA taken from cultured CD4+ T cells. Researchers extracted genomic DNA from CD4+ T cells that had been cultured. TCRdb reprocessed the PCR reads via MiXCR and lists one record per CDR3 protein. The sample yields about 5,200 distinct CDR3 sequences, around 30% seen once. The genes are TRBV6-1 and TRBJ1-5, with 11 bases lining up with TRBD1. The TCR comes from a human donor who had recovered from COVID-19. The sample in question was CD4+ T cells from blood, cultured in vitro, obtained after SARS-CoV-2 vaccination. The CDR3 protein is CASLGQGDNSNQPQHF. The CDR3 region has the DNA TGTGCCAGCCTGGGACAGGGGGACAATAGCAATCAGCCCCAGCATTTT.